This record concerns one T cell receptor beta chain sequence. The clone's antigen remains unknown. Qualities for individual bases were not recorded, and no much larger clone is one base off. This sample stems from a study of T cell responses to AZD1222 COVID-19 vaccine (dated by TCRdb to about 2021). About the full investigation: TCR sequencing covered more than 230 trial participants: 200 to 220 given two doses of AZD1222 and approximately 25 given two doses of MenACWY control vaccine. Trial participants were enrolled into age subgroups of 18-55, 56-69 and 70-plus years, which contained about 150, 28 and 57 TCR-sequenced participants, respectively.

This specimen's time point label, interpreted: about 28 days (+/-7) after the second vaccine dose. AZD1222 recipients given second doses at about 4 weeks or at about 12 weeks were pooled, since spike-specific TCR depth and breadth were not found to differ between the two schedules. The vaccinee samples were drawn from two UK trials, COV001 and COV002, one of which was a single-blind randomized controlled phase 2/3 trial testing AZD1222 (ChAdOx1 nCoV-19) in healthy adults. Trial participant PBMC samples were collected at day 0 and day 28 after the second dose for TCRbeta chain sequencing. From its cysteine to its phenylalanine, the CDR3 spans 15 amino acids. The kept DNA is CDR3 alone, 45 bases in frame from the first base. V was cut back by 2 bases and J by 8 bases, leaving a gap of 18 bases between them. The germline V gene gives CDR1 as SGHDN and CDR2 as FVKESK. General conclusions and limits of the study: The whole spike protein was spanned by vaccine-associated CD4 TCRs, and dominant responses were seen in regions 160-218 and 743-854. Conclusions about previously exposed vaccinees were limited because only five to seven AZD1222 recipients were SARS-CoV-2 seropositive at baseline. Because no samples from the day 14 peak response were available, repertoires could be characterized only after the peak T cell response. Participants were mostly white British, with more females than males. The authors suggested clonal diversity may have been underestimated. In the small 56-69-year group, the increase in depth fell short of significance, most likely because of low power. Spike-specific TCR breadth and depth rose significantly after two AZD1222 doses compared with day 0 and with MenACWY recipients. Epitopes outside the regions mutated in the B.1.351 and B.1.1.7 variants were reportedly recognized by nearly half of the unique spike-specific TCRs.

The CDR3 regions of human TCRbeta chains were analyzed by immunosequencing. Processing in the source paper ran as follows. Repertoire TCRs were checked for matches against a reference library of SARS-CoV-2-specific TCRs that had been generated using the MIRA antigen-specificity platform. Breadth was defined as the fraction of unique TCRs that were SARS-CoV-2-associated. Depth was defined as the fraction of total T cells that were SARS-CoV-2-associated. Using the MIRA data, every spike-specific TCR was mapped to the spike region that the TCR reacted to and assigned to either a CD4 or a CD8 class. Log10-transformed breadth and depth values were compared by one-way ANOVA with Sidak's multiple comparisons tests. TCRdb took over this immuneACCESS table, retaining in-frame rearrangements with V and J assigned. Such tables are incomplete; in checked studies, under half of the missing clones stem from an unresolved V gene, and the remainder is unexplained. The DNA was the basis for D and trimming; V, J and clone size are from that table. Across this sample there are about 94,000 clones, with roughly 90% seen only once. The top ten hold about 12% of the sample.

The sample here was peripheral blood, taken 28 days after the second AZD1222 dose. The receptor was isolated from an adult who received the AZD1222 COVID-19 vaccine. In this chain, TRBV14 is recombined with TRBJ1-2; TRBD1 could be the D gene, as 6 bases match. The DNA sequence follows: TGTGCCAGCAGCCAAATCGCGGGGGGCAGCATCGGCTACACCTTC. Its coded protein is CASSQIAGGSIGYTF.